This T cell receptor (beta chain) derives from a study of blood T cell repertoires in COVID-19. For the study at large: Specimens from acute and convalescent COVID-19 originated in the United States, Italy and Spain. In each case, the material was cDNA or gDNA derived from T cells, B-cell-depleted T cells, or PBMCs.

Trimming stripped 3 bases from V and 3 bases from J, with 11 bases between. CDR3 length: 14 residues. Germline V lookup: CDR1 KGHSH, CDR2 LQKENI. Data came from immunoSEQ multiplex PCR; TCRdb stores just in-frame clones and leaves some out. The table records over 25,000 clones, approximately 85% of them present only once. This receptor was taken from an older woman with active COVID-19. The specimen was peripheral blood. The genes are TRBV18 and TRBJ1-2, with D hard to call. In DNA, the CDR3 is TGTGCCAGCTCACCTCGAAAGGGAGACTATGGCTACACCTTC. This codes for CASSPRKGDYGYTF.